These 4 T cell receptor beta chains originate from one sample sequenced in a study of siplizumab effects on memory and regulatory T cells. Assay: immunoSEQ multiplex PCR; the TCRdb copy retains only in-frame clones and omits some. Seen here are around 100,000 clones, more than 90% observed once, and the top ten hold 2.5% to 3%. The material sequenced was CD4+ T cells sorted from blood. The receptors stem from a human donor in good health. Some clones in this sample may be carry-over from other donors' samples.

The chain employs TRBV7-9 and TRBJ1-4; D possibly corresponds to TRBD1 (5 bases). This CDR3 has 15 amino acids. CDR1 SEHNR and CDR2 FQNEAQ come from the germline V gene (reference sequence). V gave up 3 bases and J gave up 4 bases, with 12 bases separating them. The DNA of the CDR3 is TGTGCCAGCAGCTTGGGGGAAGGGATTAATGAAAAACTGTTTTTT. Protein: CASSLGEGINEKLFF.

This clone was observed a single time. The chain joins TRBV5-1 to TRBJ2-2, with 7 bases identical to TRBD2. The V and J ends lost 0 bases and 5 bases, in that order; junction bases with no gene match: 4. The CDR3 totals 15 residues. Germline V gene sequence: CDR1 SGHRS, CDR2 YFSETQ. Here the CDR3 reads CASSLVVSGTGELFF. CDR3 DNA sequence: TGCGCCAGCAGCTTGGTGGTTAGCGGGACCGGGGAGCTGTTTTTT.

CDR3 nucleotides: TGTGCCAGCAGTTCCGCAGGCTCTGGAAACACCATATATTTT. Protein sequence: CASSSAGSGNTIYF. The chain links TRBV2 to TRBJ1-3, with D unresolved. The CDR3 sequence is 14 residues long. Trimming removed 5 bases at V and 0 bases at J, with 8 bases between. The germline CDR1 and CDR2 sequences are SNHLY and FYNNEI.

In this sample, this clone turned up once. The rearrangement links TRBV18 to TRBJ1-1; TRBD1 aligns across 7 bases. The V gene's germline CDR1 is KGHSH and CDR2 LQKENI. This CDR3 is 14 amino acids long. V gave up 7 bases and J gave up 2 bases; unmatched junction bases: 7. The CDR3 nucleotides are TGTGCCAGCTTAGCGGGACAGACTAACACTGAAGCTTTCTTT. Its protein is CASLAGQTNTEAFF.